This T cell receptor beta chain emerged from a study of monozygotic twins with inflammatory bowel disease. Germline V gives CDR1 LGHNA, CDR2 YSLEER. The CDR3 extends over 15 amino acids. TCRdb re-called the 5' RACE reads and shows each CDR3 protein once, DNA omitted. The sample includes hundreds of thousands of distinct CDR3 sequences. The receptor comes from a human donor with ulcerative colitis or Crohn's disease, or a healthy co-twin of an affected twin (not recorded which). This chain links TRBV4-3 with TRBJ2-3; no DNA is available, so the TRBD1 call from TCRdb remains unchecked. Source material: blood. The CDR3 is CASSQSGGHTDTQYF.